This T cell receptor (beta chain) originates from a study of CD8 T cells in ankylosing spondylitis. This clonotype was counted many times. Germline CDR1 is SGHRS and CDR2 is YFSETQ. Trimming removed 2 bases at V and 7 bases at J, with 15 bases between. The CDR3 covers 14 residues. TCRdb recomputed calls from the 5' RACE reads with MiXCR, one row per CDR3 protein. The data contain 200,000 to 300,000 distinct CDR3 sequences, 10% of them singletons. The sequenced material came from blood, either unsorted or a sorted T cell fraction (not recorded which). The chain employs TRBV5-1 and TRBJ1-2, with D hard to call. The sequence was collected from a male donor with ankylosing spondylitis or in good health (not recorded which). The CDR3 sequence is CASSLGPLLSGYTF. The CDR3 DNA reads TGCGCCAGCAGCTTAGGGCCGCTGTTAAGTGGCTACACCTTC. Together with reference TRBV5-1 and TRBJ1-2, the CDR3 gives the full variable domain: KAGVTQTPRYLIKTRGQQVTLSCSPISGHRSVSWYQQTPGQGLQFLFEYFSETQRNKGNFPGRFSGRQFSNSRSEMNVSTLELGDSALYLCASSLGPLLSGYTFGSGTRLTVV.